This record looks at one T cell receptor (beta chain) sequence and its context. Data came from immunoSEQ multiplex PCR; TCRdb stores just in-frame clones and leaves some out. The table shows tens of thousands of clones, with around 85% occurring only once. The data derive from a study of PD-L1 blockade in urothelial cancer. Study-level background: Researchers looked at the blood 3 weeks (second dose) and 6 weeks after treatment began. A median blood sample held about 140,000 T cells and about 78,000 unique TCRs.

Deletions cut 7 bases from V and 4 bases from J, with 11 bases between. Germline CDR1 is MNHEY and CDR2 is SVGAGI. This CDR3 has 13 amino acids. Time point specified: pretreatment peripheral blood. Each patient's cancer was a locally advanced or metastatic urothelial carcinoma. Pretreatment and on-treatment samples were taken, numbering 1 to 8 per patient. The material was PBMCs, obtained around atezolizumab (anti-PD-L1) treatment. The sequence came from a man in his sixties with urothelial cancer. The chain joins TRBV6-5 to TRBJ1-3, with D tentatively TRBD1 (5 bases). This CDR3 is CASKPGPGNTIYF. In DNA, the CDR3 is TGTGCCAGCAAACCAGGGCCCGGAAACACCATATATTTT.